The 10 T cell receptor beta chains given below trace back to one sample, sequenced in a study of OX40 agonist ivuxolimab in advanced cancers. The table came from immunoSEQ multiplex PCR; TCRdb's copy has only in-frame clones and leaves some out. The sample holds roughly 53,000 clones, 75% to 90% seen once. The starting material was CD4+ or CD8+ T cells sorted from blood, obtained in a trial of the OX40 agonist ivuxolimab. The receptors were sampled from an adult with an advanced solid tumor such as melanoma, head and neck, liver or kidney cancer.

The rearrangement joins TRBV7-2 to TRBJ2-1; D gene unclear. The CDR3 contains 15 residues. Germline lookup yields CDR1 SGHTA and CDR2 FQGNSA. The V and J ends lost 1 base and 10 bases respectively, with 17 bases between them. CDR3: CASSLESRIAPEQFF. Here the CDR3 DNA reads TGTGCCAGCAGCTTAGAATCCCGGATTGCCCCCGAGCAGTTCTTC.

The rearrangement uses TRBV29-1 and TRBJ2-2, with no clear D. Germline CDR1 and CDR2: SQVTM and ANQGSEA. Trimming removed 6 bases from V and 5 bases from J, with 13 bases in between. The CDR3 runs 13 residues. For the CDR3, the DNA is TGCAGCGTCTACTCAGGCCCAACCGGGGAGCTGTTTTTT. This encodes CSVYSGPTGELFF.

This rearrangement joins TRBV6-6 to TRBJ2-2; the D gene is possibly TRBD2 (6 bases). The CDR3 spans 15 residues. CDR1 MNHNY and CDR2 SVGAGI come from the germline V gene (reference sequence). With 2 bases removed from V and 4 bases from J, the gap between germline ends came to 11 bases. The CDR3 reads CASSYRAGITGELFF. As DNA, the CDR3 is TGTGCCAGCAGTTACAGGGCGGGGATCACCGGGGAGCTGTTTTTT.

The chain recombines TRBV18 with TRBJ2-3; the match to TRBD2 covers 8 bases. CDR3 length: 17 amino acids. V was pared by 3 bases and J by 0 bases, with 8 bases of the junction left unmatched. Germline V gives CDR1 KGHSH, CDR2 LQKENI. The CDR3 bases are TGTGCCAGCTCACCCCTCCGTAGCGGGATAAGCACAGATACGCAGTATTTT. Encoded protein: CASSPLRSGISTDTQYF. Combining the CDR3 with reference TRBV18 and TRBJ2-3 gives the whole variable domain NAGVMQNPRHLVRRRGQEARLRCSPMKGHSHVYWYRQLPEEGLKFMVYLQKENIIDESGMPKERFSAEFPKEGPSILRIQQVVRGDSAAYFCASSPLRSGISTDTQYFGPGTRLTVL.

The chain employs TRBV28 and TRBJ2-5; unclear D gene. Germline V gives CDR1 MDHEN, CDR2 SYDVKM. This CDR3 spans 12 amino acids. Trimming cost V 9 bases and J 4 bases, with 12 bases left between them. The CDR3 loop is CASLSRGETQYF. The CDR3 nucleotides are TGTGCCAGTCTAAGCCGCGGAGAGACCCAGTACTTC.

The J gene is TRBJ2-5, the V gene TRBV9, with TRBD2 matching over 7 bases. The germline CDR1 and CDR2 sequences are SGDLS and YYNGEE. The CDR3 covers 16 residues. With 4 bases clipped from V and 2 bases from J, the junction kept 11 bases outside the gene matches. CDR3 DNA: TGTGCCAGCAGCCTCGGACGGGGAGCGGGGCAAGAGACCCAGTACTTC. It translates to CASSLGRGAGQETQYF.

CDR3 region: CASRAGQVYGYTF. The CDR3 DNA reads TGTGCCAGCAGGGCGGGACAGGTCTATGGCTACACCTTC. The rearrangement joins TRBV6-5 to TRBJ1-2, with 8 bases lining up with TRBD1. V lost 6 bases, J lost 4 bases, and 4 bases stayed unmatched. The CDR3 loop spans 13 amino acids. Germline V gene data show CDR1 as MNHEY and CDR2 as SVGAGI.

The rearrangement uses TRBV5-1 and TRBJ2-7, with a weak D call TRBD1 (6 bases). Germline CDR1 is SGHRS and CDR2 is YFSETQ. With 1 base removed from V and 3 bases from J, the gap between germline ends came to 20 bases. The CDR3 has 17 residues. The CDR3 nucleotides are TGCGCCAGCAGCTTGATAGCATCCAGGGGATTGAACTACGAGCAGTACTTC. It encodes CASSLIASRGLNYEQYF.

CDR3 protein: CASLPSGRANPDTQYF. CDR3 coding DNA: TGTGCCAGTCTACCTAGCGGGAGGGCCAACCCAGATACGCAGTATTTT. The chain uses TRBV2 and TRBJ2-3; 12 positions match TRBD2. V dropped 9 bases and J dropped 4; count of bases not matched to a gene: 11. This CDR3 is 16 amino acids long. CDR1 and CDR2 (germline): SNHLY, FYNNEI.

The rearrangement joins TRBV7-9 to TRBJ1-2; D gene uncertain. The V end was cut by 1 base, the J end by 4 bases, with 7 bases between. Germline V lookup: CDR1 SEHNR, CDR2 FQNEAQ (reference sequence). The CDR3 spans 13 residues. CDR3 region: CASSLESSYGYTF. DNA of the CDR3: TGTGCCAGCAGCTTAGAATCCAGCTATGGCTACACCTTC.